This T cell receptor (beta chain) was captured in a study of cytomegalovirus exposure and HLA in healthy donors. The study, taken as a whole, reports: TCR beta sequences reportedly predicted most subjects' HLA-A and HLA-B alleles accurately. Productive status was seen about 87% or about 30% of the time for most TCR beta V segments in an earlier analysis. In a later analysis, CMV-associated beta chains were mostly HLA-associated, it appeared. Most TCR sequences proved rare, with some public TCRs found in many donors.

With regard to this clone: Its matching antigen is unknown.

Germline V lookup: CDR1 SGHAT, CDR2 FQNNGV. This CDR3 region has 15 residues. V was pared by 1 base and J by 10 bases, with 7 bases of the junction left unmatched. 60 Vbeta and 13 Jbeta primers were used in PCR. Profiled with immunoSEQ multiplex PCR; TCRdb holds only in-frame clones, not every one. Counted here are 150,000 to 200,000 clones, roughly 82% occurring once; the ten biggest clones make up 6.4%. The chain is built from TRBV11-2 and TRBJ1-6, with TRBD1 identical over 7 bases. Sequencing used PBMCs. The sequence derives from a man between 45 and 60 years old in good health and CMV-seropositive. The CDR3 nucleotides are TGTGCCAGCAGCTTAGCCCCAGGGGGGCAATCACCCCTCCACTTT. Amino acid sequence: CASSLAPGGQSPLHF.